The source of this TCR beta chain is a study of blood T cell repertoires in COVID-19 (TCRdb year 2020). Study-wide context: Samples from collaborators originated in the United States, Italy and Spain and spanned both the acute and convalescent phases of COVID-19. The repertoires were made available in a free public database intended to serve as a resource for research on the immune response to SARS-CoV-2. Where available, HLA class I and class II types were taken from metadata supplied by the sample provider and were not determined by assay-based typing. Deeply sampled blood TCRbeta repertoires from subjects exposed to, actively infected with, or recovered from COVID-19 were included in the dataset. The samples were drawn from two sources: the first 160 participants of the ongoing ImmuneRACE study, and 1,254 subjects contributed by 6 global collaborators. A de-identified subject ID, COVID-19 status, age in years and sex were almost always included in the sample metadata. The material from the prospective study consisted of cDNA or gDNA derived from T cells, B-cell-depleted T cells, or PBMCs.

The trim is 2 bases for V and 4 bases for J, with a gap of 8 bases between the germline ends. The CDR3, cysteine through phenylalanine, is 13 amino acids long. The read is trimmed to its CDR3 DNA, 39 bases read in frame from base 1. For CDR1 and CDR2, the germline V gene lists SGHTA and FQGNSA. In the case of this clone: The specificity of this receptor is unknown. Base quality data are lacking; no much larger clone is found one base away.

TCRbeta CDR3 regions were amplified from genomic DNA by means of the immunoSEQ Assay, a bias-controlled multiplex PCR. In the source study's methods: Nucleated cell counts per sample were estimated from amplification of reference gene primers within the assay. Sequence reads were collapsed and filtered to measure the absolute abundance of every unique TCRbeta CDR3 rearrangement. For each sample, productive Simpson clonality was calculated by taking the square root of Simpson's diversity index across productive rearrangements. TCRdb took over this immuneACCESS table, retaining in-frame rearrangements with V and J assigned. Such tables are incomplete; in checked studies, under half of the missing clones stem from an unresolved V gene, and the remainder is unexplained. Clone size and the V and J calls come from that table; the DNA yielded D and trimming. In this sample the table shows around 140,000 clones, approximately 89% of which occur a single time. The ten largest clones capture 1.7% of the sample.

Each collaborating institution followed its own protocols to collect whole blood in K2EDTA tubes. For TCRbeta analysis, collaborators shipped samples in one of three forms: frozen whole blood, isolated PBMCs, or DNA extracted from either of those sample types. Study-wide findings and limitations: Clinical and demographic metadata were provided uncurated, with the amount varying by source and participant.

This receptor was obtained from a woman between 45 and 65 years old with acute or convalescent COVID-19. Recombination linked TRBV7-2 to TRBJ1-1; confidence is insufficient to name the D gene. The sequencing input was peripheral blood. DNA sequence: TGTGCCAGCAGCTTACAGCCAGGCACTGAAGCTTTCTTT. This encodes CASSLQPGTEAFF.